The T cell receptor beta chain described here comes from a study of spatial heterogeneity in lung cancer. The CDR3 runs 12 residues. V was clipped by 5 bases and J by 8 bases, with 13 bases between them. Germline V gene data show CDR1 as MNHEY and CDR2 as SVGEGT. TCRdb reprocessed the 5' RACE reads via MiXCR and lists one record per CDR3 protein. The table lists tens of thousands of distinct CDR3 sequences, around 13% of them singletons. The time point here: sample taken at primary tumor resection. The material sequenced was PBMCs, taken at surgery. The clonotype was recovered from a male donor with early-stage non-small cell lung cancer. The chain employs TRBV6-2 or TRBV6-3 and TRBJ2-7; no clear D gene. CDR3 loop: CASSLGLSKQYF. CDR3 sequence (DNA): TGTGCCAGCAGTCTGGGCCTCTCAAAGCAGTACTTC.